This T cell receptor (beta chain) was captured by sequencing in a study of blood T cell repertoires in COVID-19. Assay: immunoSEQ multiplex PCR; the TCRdb copy retains only in-frame clones and omits some. The sample shows about 200,000 clones, about 90% of them seen only once. Germline loops: CDR1 MDHEN, CDR2 SYDVKM. V was shortened by 3 bases and J by 0 bases, with 12 bases between the two germline ends. The CDR3 is made up of 16 amino acids. This receptor was taken from a man in his fifties or sixties with COVID-19, enrolled during active disease. The sample was peripheral blood. The rearrangement uses TRBV28 and TRBJ2-4; possibly TRBD1 for D (6 bases). This CDR3 is CASSFMGHLAKNIQYF. As DNA, the CDR3 is TGTGCCAGCAGTTTTATGGGACACCTAGCCAAAAACATTCAGTACTTC. Combining the CDR3 with reference TRBV28 and TRBJ2-4 gives the whole variable domain DVKVTQSSRYLVKRTGEKVFLECVQDMDHENMFWYRQDPGLGLRLIYFSYDVKMKEKGDIPEGYSVSREKKERFSLILESASTNQTSMYLCASSFMGHLAKNIQYFGAGTRLSVL.